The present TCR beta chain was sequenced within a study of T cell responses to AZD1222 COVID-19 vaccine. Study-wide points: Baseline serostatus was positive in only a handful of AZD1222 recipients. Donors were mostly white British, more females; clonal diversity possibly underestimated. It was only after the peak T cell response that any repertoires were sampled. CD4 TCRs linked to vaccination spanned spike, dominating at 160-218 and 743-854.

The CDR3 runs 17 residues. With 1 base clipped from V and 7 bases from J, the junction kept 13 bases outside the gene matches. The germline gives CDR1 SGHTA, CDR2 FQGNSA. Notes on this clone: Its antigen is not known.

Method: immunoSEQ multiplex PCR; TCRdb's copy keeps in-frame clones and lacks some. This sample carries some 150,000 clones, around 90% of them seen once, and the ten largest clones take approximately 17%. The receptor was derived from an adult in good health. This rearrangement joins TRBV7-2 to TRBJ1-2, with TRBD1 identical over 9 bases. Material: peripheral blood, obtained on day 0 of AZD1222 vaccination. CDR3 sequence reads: CASSLDLRAGQGSGYTF. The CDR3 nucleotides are TGTGCCAGCAGCTTAGACCTTCGAGCGGGACAGGGAAGTGGCTACACCTTC. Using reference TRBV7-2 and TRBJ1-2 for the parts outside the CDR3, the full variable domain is GAGVSQSPSNKVTEKGKDVELRCDPISGHTALYWYRQSLGQGLEFLIYFQGNSAPDKSGLPSDRFSAERTGGSVSTLTIQRTQQEDSAVYLCASSLDLRAGQGSGYTFGSGTRLTVV.